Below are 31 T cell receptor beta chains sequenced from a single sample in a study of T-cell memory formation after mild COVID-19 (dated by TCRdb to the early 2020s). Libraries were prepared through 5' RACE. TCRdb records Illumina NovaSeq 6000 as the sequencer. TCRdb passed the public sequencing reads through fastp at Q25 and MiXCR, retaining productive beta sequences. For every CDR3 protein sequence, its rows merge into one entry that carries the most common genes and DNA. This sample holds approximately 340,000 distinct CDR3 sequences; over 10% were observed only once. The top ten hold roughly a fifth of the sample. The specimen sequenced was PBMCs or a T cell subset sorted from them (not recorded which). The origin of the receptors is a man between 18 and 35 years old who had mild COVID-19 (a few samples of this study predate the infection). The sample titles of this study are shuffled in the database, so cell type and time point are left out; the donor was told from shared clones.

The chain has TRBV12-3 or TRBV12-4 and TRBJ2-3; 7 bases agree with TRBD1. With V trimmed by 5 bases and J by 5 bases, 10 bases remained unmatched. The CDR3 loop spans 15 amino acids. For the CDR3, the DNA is TGTGCCAGCAGTCCTGAGAGGGGGCGCGGAGATACGCAGTATTTT. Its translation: CASSPERGRGDTQYF.

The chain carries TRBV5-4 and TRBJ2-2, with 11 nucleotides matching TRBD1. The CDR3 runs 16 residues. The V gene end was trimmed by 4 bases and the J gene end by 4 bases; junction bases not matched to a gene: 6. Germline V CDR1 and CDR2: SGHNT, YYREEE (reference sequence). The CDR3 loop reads CASSPRDRGGTGELFF. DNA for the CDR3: TGTGCCAGCAGCCCCCGGGACAGGGGGGGCACCGGGGAGCTGTTTTTT.

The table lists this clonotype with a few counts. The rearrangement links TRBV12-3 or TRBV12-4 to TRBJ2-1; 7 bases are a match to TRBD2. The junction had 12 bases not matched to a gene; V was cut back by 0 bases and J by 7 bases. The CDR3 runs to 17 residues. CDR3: CASSLAAPGGALNEQFF. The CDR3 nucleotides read TGTGCCAGCAGTTTAGCCGCGCCGGGGGGAGCTCTGAATGAGCAGTTCTTC.

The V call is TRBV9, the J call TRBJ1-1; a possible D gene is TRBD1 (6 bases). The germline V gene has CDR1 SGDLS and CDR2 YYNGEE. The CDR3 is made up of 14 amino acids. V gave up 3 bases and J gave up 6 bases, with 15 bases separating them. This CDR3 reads CASSGRGGSAEAFF. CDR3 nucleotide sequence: TGTGCCAGCAGCGGGAGGGGGGGAAGTGCTGAAGCTTTCTTT.

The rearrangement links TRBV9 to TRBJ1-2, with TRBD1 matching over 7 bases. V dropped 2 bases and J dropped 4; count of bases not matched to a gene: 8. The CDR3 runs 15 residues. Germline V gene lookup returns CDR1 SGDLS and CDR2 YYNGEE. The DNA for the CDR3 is TGTGCCAGCAGCGTGGCGGGACAGCCTCGCTATGGCTACACCTTC. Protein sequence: CASSVAGQPRYGYTF.

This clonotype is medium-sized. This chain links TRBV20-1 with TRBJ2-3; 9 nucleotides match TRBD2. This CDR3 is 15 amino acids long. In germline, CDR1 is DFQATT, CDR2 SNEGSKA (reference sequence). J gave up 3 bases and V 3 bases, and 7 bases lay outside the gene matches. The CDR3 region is CSASQRTSGTDTQYF. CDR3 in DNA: TGCAGTGCTAGCCAAAGAACTAGCGGGACAGATACGCAGTATTTT.

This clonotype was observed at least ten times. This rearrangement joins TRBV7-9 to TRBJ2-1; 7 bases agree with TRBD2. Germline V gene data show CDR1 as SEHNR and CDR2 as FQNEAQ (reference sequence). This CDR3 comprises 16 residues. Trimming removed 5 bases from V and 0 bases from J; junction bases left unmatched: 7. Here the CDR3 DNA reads TGTGCCAGCAGCCCCGGGGGAGGGAGCTCCTACAATGAGCAGTTCTTC. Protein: CASSPGGGSSYNEQFF.

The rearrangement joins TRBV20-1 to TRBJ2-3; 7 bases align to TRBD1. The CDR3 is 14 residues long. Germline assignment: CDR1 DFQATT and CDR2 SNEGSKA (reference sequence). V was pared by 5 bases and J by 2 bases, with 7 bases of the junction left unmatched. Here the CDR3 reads CSAQAGTATDTQYF. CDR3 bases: TGCAGTGCTCAAGCCGGGACAGCCACAGATACGCAGTATTTT.

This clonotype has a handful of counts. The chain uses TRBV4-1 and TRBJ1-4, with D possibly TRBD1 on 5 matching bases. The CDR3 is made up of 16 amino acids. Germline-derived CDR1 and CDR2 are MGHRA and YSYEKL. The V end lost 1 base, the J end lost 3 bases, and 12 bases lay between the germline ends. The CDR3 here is CASSQVSTESNEKLFF. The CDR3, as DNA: TGCGCCAGCAGCCAAGTGTCGACAGAGTCTAATGAAAAACTGTTTTTT.

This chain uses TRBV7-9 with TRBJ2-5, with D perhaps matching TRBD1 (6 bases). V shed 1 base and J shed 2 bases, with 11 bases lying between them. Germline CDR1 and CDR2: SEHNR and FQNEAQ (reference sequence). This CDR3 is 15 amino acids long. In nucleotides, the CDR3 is TGTGCCAGCAGCTTAGTAATGGACAGTCAAGAGACCCAGTACTTC. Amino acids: CASSLVMDSQETQYF.

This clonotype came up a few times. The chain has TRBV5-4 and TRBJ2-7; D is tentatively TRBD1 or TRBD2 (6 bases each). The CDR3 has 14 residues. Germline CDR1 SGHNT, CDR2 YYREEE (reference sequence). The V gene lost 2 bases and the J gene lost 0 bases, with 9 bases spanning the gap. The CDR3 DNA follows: TGTGCCAGCAGCTTCACGGGGGCCTCCTACGAGCAGTACTTC. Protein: CASSFTGASYEQYF.

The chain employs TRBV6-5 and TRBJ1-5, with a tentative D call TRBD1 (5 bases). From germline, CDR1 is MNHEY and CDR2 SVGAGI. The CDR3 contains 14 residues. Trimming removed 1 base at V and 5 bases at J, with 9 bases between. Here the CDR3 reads CASSYFGADQPQHF. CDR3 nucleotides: TGTGCCAGCAGTTACTTCGGGGCTGATCAGCCCCAGCATTTT.

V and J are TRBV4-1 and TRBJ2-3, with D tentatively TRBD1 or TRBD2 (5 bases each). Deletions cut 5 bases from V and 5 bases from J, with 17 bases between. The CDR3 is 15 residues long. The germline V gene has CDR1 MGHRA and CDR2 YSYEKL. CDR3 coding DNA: TGCGCCAGCAGCTCCGTCCCGGGGCCCCGAGATACGCAGTATTTT. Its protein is CASSSVPGPRDTQYF.

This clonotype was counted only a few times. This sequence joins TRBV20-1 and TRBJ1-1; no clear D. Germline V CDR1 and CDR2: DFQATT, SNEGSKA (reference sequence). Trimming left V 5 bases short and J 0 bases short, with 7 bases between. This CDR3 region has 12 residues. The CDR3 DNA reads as TGCAGTGCTGCCACCATGAACACTGAAGCTTTCTTT. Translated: CSAATMNTEAFF.

The CDR3 region is CREQRGGTDTQYF. The CDR3 nucleotides read TGCAGGGAACAGCGGGGGGGCACAGATACGCAGTATTTT. The gene calls are TRBV20-1 and TRBJ2-3; 9 bases map to TRBD2. Germline loops: CDR1 DFQATT, CDR2 SNEGSKA (reference sequence). The length of the CDR3 is 13 residues.

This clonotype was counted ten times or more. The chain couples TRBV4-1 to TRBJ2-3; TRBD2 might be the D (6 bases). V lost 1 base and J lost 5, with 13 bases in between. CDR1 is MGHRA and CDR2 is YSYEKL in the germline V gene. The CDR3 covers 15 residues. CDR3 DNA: TGCGCCAGCAGCCAAGCTGCCCTGGGGGGAGATACGCAGTATTTT. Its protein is CASSQAALGGDTQYF.

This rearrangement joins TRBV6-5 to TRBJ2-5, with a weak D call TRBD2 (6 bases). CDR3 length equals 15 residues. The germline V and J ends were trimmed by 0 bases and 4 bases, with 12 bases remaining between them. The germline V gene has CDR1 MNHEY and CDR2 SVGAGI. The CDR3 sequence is CASSYSWGAGETQYF. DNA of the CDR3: TGTGCCAGCAGTTACTCTTGGGGAGCGGGAGAGACCCAGTACTTC.

The CDR3 bases are TGTGCCAGCAGCGTTCGGGGGACTGGAGGCGGCACAGATACGCAGTATTTT. Translation gives CASSVRGTGGGTDTQYF. The gene calls are TRBV9 and TRBJ2-3; possibly TRBD2 for D (6 bases). V was pared by 2 bases and J by 1 base, with 17 bases between. CDR1 and CDR2 from the germline V gene are SGDLS and YYNGEE. The CDR3 contains 17 residues.

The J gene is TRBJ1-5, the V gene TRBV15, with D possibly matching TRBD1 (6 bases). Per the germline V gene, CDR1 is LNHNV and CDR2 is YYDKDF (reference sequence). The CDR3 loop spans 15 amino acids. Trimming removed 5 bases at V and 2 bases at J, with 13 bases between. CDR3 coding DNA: TGTGCCACCAGCGGATGGCCAGGGGGCAATCAGCCCCAGCATTTT. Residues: CATSGWPGGNQPQHF.

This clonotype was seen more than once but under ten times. The CDR3 coding sequence is TGTGCCAGCAGCTACCGCACTAGGGATGAGCAGTTCTTC. This gives the protein CASSYRTRDEQFF. The V call is TRBV7-3, the J call TRBJ2-1; possibly TRBD2 for D (5 bases). V was trimmed by 4 bases and J by 8 bases, leaving 12 bases between them. Germline CDR1 reads SGHTA; CDR2 reads FQGTGA. The CDR3 sequence is 13 residues long.

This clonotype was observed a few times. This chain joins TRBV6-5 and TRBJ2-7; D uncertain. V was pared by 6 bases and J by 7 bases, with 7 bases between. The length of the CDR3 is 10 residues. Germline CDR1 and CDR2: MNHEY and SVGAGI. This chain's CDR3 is CASSLLEQYV. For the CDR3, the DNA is TGTGCCAGCAGCCTCCTGGAGCAGTACGTC.

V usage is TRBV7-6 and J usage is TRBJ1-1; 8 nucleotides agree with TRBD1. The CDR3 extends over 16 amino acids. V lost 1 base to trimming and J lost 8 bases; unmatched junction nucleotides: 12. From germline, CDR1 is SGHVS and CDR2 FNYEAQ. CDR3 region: CASSLEAGQAVSEAFF. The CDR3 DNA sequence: TGTGCCAGCAGCTTAGAAGCGGGACAGGCTGTTTCGGAAGCTTTCTTT.

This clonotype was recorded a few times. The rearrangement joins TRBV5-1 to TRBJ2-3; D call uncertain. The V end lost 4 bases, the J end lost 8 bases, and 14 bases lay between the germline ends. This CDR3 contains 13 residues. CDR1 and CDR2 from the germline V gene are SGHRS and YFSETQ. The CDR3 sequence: CASSTSSPGTQYF. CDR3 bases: TGCGCCAGCAGCACTTCCTCGCCAGGTACGCAGTATTTT.

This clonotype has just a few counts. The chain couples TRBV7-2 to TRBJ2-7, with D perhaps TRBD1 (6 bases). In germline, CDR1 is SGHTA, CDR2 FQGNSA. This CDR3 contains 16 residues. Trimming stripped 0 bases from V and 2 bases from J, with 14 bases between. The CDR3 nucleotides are TGTGCCAGCAGCTTAGCTAGTAACAGGGCCCCCTACGAGCAGTACTTC. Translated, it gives CASSLASNRAPYEQYF.

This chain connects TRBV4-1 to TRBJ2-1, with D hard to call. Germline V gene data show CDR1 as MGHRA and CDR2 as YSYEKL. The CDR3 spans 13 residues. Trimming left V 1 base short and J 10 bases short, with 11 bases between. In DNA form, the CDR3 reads TGCGCCAGCAGCCAAGGCTACCCTCCCGAGCAGTTCTTC. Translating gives CASSQGYPPEQFF.

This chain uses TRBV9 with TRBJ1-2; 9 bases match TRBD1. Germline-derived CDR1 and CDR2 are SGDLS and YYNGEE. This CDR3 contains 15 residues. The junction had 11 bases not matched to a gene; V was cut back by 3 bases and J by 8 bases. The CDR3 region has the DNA TGTGCCAGCAGCGAGTACAGGGGGCATTCGTACGGCTACACCTTC. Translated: CASSEYRGHSYGYTF.

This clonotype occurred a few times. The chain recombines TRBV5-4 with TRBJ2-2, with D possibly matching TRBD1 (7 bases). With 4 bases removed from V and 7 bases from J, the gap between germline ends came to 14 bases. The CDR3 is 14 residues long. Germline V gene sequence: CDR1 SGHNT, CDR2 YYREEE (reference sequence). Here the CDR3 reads CASSIRGADGELFF. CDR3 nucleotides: TGTGCCAGCAGCATCAGGGGGGCGGACGGGGAGCTGTTTTTT.

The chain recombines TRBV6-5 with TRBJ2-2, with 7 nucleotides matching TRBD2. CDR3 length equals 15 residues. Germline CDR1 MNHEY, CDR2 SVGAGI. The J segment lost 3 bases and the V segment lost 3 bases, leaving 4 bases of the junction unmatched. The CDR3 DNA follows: TGTGCCAGCAGTTATTTGGGGGGGGACACCGGGGAGCTGTTTTTT. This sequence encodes CASSYLGGDTGELFF.

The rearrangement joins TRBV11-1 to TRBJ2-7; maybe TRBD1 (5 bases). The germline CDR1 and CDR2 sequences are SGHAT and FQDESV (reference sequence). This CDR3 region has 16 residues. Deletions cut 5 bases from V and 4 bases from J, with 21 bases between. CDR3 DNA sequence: TGTGCCAGCAGCCCCGGGCCCGCAGGGATTATGTACGAGCAGTACTTC. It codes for CASSPGPAGIMYEQYF.

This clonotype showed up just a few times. CDR3 DNA sequence: TGTGCCAGCAGCAGTCAGGTGGGCCGGGGGGCCAATGAGCAGTTCTTC. The encoded protein is CASSSQVGRGANEQFF. The chain recombines TRBV6-6 with TRBJ2-1; the D gene is possibly TRBD2 (7 bases). CDR3 length: 16 residues. The V end lost 6 bases, the J end lost 6 bases, and 21 bases lay between the germline ends. Germline CDR1 reads MNHNY; CDR2 reads SVGAGI (reference sequence).

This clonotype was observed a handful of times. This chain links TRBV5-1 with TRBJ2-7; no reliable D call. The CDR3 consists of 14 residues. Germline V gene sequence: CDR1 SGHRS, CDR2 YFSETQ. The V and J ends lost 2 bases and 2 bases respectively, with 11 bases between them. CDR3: CASSFASGPYEQYV. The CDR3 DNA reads TGCGCCAGCAGCTTTGCCAGTGGACCCTACGAGCAGTACGTC.